The entry below describes one T cell receptor beta chain. Antigen: not known. PCR was performed using 60 Vbeta and 13 Jbeta primers. Some clones are missing from TCRdb's copy, which holds only in-frame ones; the method was immunoSEQ multiplex PCR. The data hold under 150,000 clones, with about 82% observed a single time. This CDR3 has 16 residues. Per the germline V gene, CDR1 is GTSNPN and CDR2 is SVGIG (reference sequence). The ends lost 4 bases at V and 1 base at J; junction bases unmatched: 8. The record originates from a study of cytomegalovirus exposure and HLA in healthy donors. Study-level points and caveats: A later analysis linked more than 15,000 TCR beta sequences to HLA alleles at 0.05 false discovery rate.

V and J are TRBV30 and TRBJ1-5; TRBD1 matches at 9 bases. The receptor was derived from a female donor in good health and CMV-seropositive. The sample comprised PBMCs. The CDR3 DNA reads as TGTGCCTGGACCCAACGGGGACAGGGCAGCAATCAGCCCCAGCATTTT. It yields the protein CAWTQRGQGSNQPQHF.